This passage covers 12 T cell receptor beta chains from one sample sequenced in a study of blood T cells in healthy people across ages. Using a J-beta primer mix together with a sample-barcoded 5' primer, a second PCR was run for about 6 to 11 cycles. TCRdb analysed the 5' RACE reads with MiXCR anew, one entry per CDR3 protein. The top ten clones hold approximately 7% of a sample with 1.2 million to 1.5 million distinct CDR3 sequences, approximately 63% of them seen once. Sample: blood. The receptors come from a man aged 18 to 29 in good health.

This clonotype was recorded a few times. V is TRBV20-1 and J is TRBJ2-1; D not resolved. The germline gives CDR1 DFQATT, CDR2 SNEGSKA (reference sequence). CDR3 length: 16 amino acids. V lost 0 bases and J 0 bases, leaving 12 bases between the germline ends. The CDR3 region is CSARDLNKSSYNEQFF. In nucleotides, the CDR3 is TGCAGTGCTAGAGATTTGAACAAAAGCTCCTACAATGAGCAGTTCTTC.

The CDR3 region is CASSKPGLAFPEGNEQFF. For the CDR3, the DNA is TGTGCCAGCAGCAAGCCGGGACTAGCCTTTCCAGAGGGTAATGAGCAGTTCTTC. This rearrangement joins TRBV21-1 to TRBJ2-1; the listed D gene, TRBD2, was not tested against the DNA. TRBV21-1 is labeled a pseudogene. The CDR3 loop spans 18 amino acids.

This sequence joins TRBV4-2 and TRBJ2-5, with D perhaps TRBD1 or TRBD2 (6 bases each). CDR1 is LGHNA, CDR2 YNFKEQ, per germline. The V end lost 2 bases, the J end lost 1 base, and 17 bases lay between the germline ends. CDR3 length: 17 amino acids. CDR3 loop: CASSQLLSGGGQETQYF. The CDR3 DNA is TGTGCCAGCAGCCAACTACTTAGCGGAGGGGGCCAAGAGACCCAGTACTTC.

This clonotype appeared a single time. This chain links TRBV4-1 with TRBJ1-4, with 8 bases identical to TRBD1. V was pared by 6 bases and J by 7 bases, with 4 bases of the junction left unmatched. Germline V CDR1 and CDR2: MGHRA, YSYEKL. This CDR3 comprises 13 residues. The DNA of the CDR3 is TGCGCCAGCAGTCGGACAGGGATTGAAAAACTGTTTTTT. Its protein is CASSRTGIEKLFF.

The CDR3: CASSVAQGNEQYF. The CDR3 nucleotides are TGCGCCAGCAGCGTGGCTCAGGGGAACGAGCAGTACTTC. V usage is TRBV5-1 and J usage is TRBJ2-5; perhaps TRBD1 as D (6 bases). The DNA end is more similar to TRBJ2-7, so the J call may be wrong. In germline, CDR1 is SGHRS, CDR2 YFSETQ. The CDR3 has 13 amino acids.

The gene calls are TRBV6-1 and TRBJ1-5, with 7 positions matching TRBD1. CDR3 length equals 13 residues. The ends lost 8 bases at V and 4 bases at J; junction bases unmatched: 5. Germline CDR1 reads MNHNS; CDR2 reads SASEGT. CDR3 bases: TGTGCCAGCGCCGGGACAGCTAATCAGCCCCAGCATTTT. It yields the protein CASAGTANQPQHF.

As regards this clonotype: One end of the junction varies from germline; a read error may be responsible. This chain's CDR3 is CSEVPKERPQGTQYF. The CDR3, as DNA: TGCAGTGAAGTCCCCAAAGAGCGACCCCAAGGGACCCAGTACTTC. V is TRBV20-1 and J is TRBJ2-5; no clear D. There are 15 residues in the CDR3. Germline V gene lookup returns CDR1 DFQATT and CDR2 SNEGSKA (reference sequence).

This clonotype appeared once. The chain has TRBV28 and TRBJ2-7; the D gene is possibly TRBD2 (6 bases). Germline V gene data show CDR1 as MDHEN and CDR2 as SYDVKM. V lost 2 bases, J lost 2 bases, and 10 bases lay in between. The CDR3 is made up of 14 amino acids. The chain's CDR3 is CASSLQTRPYEQYF. CDR3 in DNA: TGTGCCAGCAGTTTACAGACTAGACCCTACGAGCAGTACTTC.

Notes on this clonotype: One end of the junction varies from germline; a read error may be responsible. The chain links TRBV27 to TRBJ2-7, with D maybe TRBD2 (6 bases). The CDR3 sequence is 12 residues long. The V gene's germline CDR1 is MNHEY and CDR2 SMNVEV (reference sequence). The CDR3 nucleotides are TGTGCCACTGGGGACTTCGGGTACGGGCAGTACTTC. Translated, it gives CATGDFGYGQYF.

This clonotype came up once. This chain uses TRBV5-1 with TRBJ1-2, with TRBD1 matching over 9 bases. CDR3 length: 14 residues. Germline trimming cut 2 bases from V and 6 bases from J; bases unmatched to any gene: 5. Per the germline V gene, CDR1 is SGHRS and CDR2 is YFSETQ. In DNA form, the CDR3 reads TGCGCCAGCAGCTTCGAGACAGGGGGGGATGGCTACACCTTC. It codes for CASSFETGGDGYTF.

As DNA, the CDR3 is TGTGCCAGCAGTCGGACTAGCGGGTACATCAATGAGCAGTTCTTC. Translated: CASSRTSGYINEQFF. This rearrangement joins TRBV3-1 to TRBJ2-1; 11 bases map to TRBD2. Germline V gene lookup returns CDR1 LGHDT and CDR2 YNNKEL (reference sequence). V gave up 6 bases and J gave up 6 bases; unmatched junction bases: 7. The CDR3 consists of 15 residues.

The V call is TRBV4-1, the J call TRBJ1-1, with D tentatively TRBD1 (6 bases). From germline, CDR1 is MGHRA and CDR2 YSYEKL. This CDR3 spans 16 amino acids. V was cut by 3 bases and J by 2 bases, with 16 bases left in between. The CDR3 sequence: CASSQQGPWGNTEAFF. The CDR3, as DNA: TGCGCCAGCAGCCAGCAGGGGCCCTGGGGCAACACTGAAGCTTTCTTT.